There are a few counts of the clone carrying this T cell receptor beta chain. Its antigen is not known. The CDR3 is 15 amino acids. The V end was cut by 2 bases, the J end by 0 bases, with 9 bases between. The germline CDR1 and CDR2 sequences are SGHAT and FQNNGV. The entry originates in a study of early T cells in non-severe SARS-CoV-2 infection. As for the study in general: Sequencing targeted bulk RNA from unsorted whole blood, leaving chains unpaired. Study-wide results and caveats: VDJdb-based annotation leaned toward anti-spike CD8 responses and missed private and CD4 specificities.

Individually, cDNA molecules had unique molecular identifiers attached to them. TCRdb used MiXCR to reprocess the 5' RACE reads, holding one entry per CDR3 protein. The table shows roughly 20,000 distinct CDR3 sequences, with approximately 4.7% occurring only once. V and J are TRBV11-2 and TRBJ2-3; no clear D. Sequenced sample: whole blood. The clonotype comes from an adult who was a healthcare worker with PCR-confirmed SARS-CoV-2 infection or an uninfected control (not recorded which). The CDR3 nucleotides are TGTGCCAGCAGCTTAACCCGAACTAGCACAGATACGCAGTATTTT. This encodes CASSLTRTSTDTQYF.